The rows below give T cell receptor beta chains drawn from one sample of a study of cytomegalovirus exposure and HLA in healthy donors. The data were produced by immunoSEQ multiplex PCR, yet TCRdb's version contains in-frame clones alone and is incomplete. The sample includes about 110,000 clones, over 75% seen only once; the top ten take 3.7%. Sequencing was carried out using PBMCs. The source is a human donor in good health. CDR3s include the opening cysteine and the closing phenylalanine or tryptophan. The D gene is left open where the match is weak. Not all rows give a size; the values are once, few, many and, for expanded clones, a class.

D gene: .; clone size: .; V gene: TRBV4-1; J gene: TRBJ2-7; CDR3 protein: CASSQQQGSSYEQYF; CDR3 DNA: TGCGCCAGCAGCCAACAGCAGGGTAGCTCCTACGAGCAGTACTTC
D gene: .; clone size: .; V gene: TRBV28; J gene: TRBJ2-7; CDR3 protein: CASRDSRLEQYF; CDR3 DNA: TGTGCCAGCCGGGATTCAAGGTTAGAGCAGTACTTC
D gene: TRBD2; clone size: .; V gene: TRBV2; J gene: TRBJ2-1; CDR3 protein: CASSPLADEQFF; CDR3 DNA: TGTGCCAGCAGCCCCCTAGCGGATGAGCAGTTCTTC
D gene: .; clone size: .; V gene: TRBV28; J gene: TRBJ1-5; CDR3 protein: CAWGGLSNQPQHF; CDR3 DNA: TGTGCCTGGGGGGGGCTTAGCAATCAGCCCCAGCATTTT
D gene: TRBD1; clone size: .; V gene: TRBV7-3; J gene: TRBJ2-5; CDR3 protein: CASSSGQVETQYF; CDR3 DNA: TGTGCCAGCAGCTCGGGACAGGTAGAGACCCAGTACTTC
D gene: .; clone size: .; V gene: TRBV7-9; J gene: TRBJ2-7; CDR3 protein: CASSPDTYYEQYF; CDR3 DNA: TGTGCCAGCAGCCCGGACACCTACTACGAGCAGTACTTC
D gene: .; clone size: .; V gene: TRBV9; J gene: TRBJ1-4; CDR3 protein: CASSQGEKLFF; CDR3 DNA: TGTGCCAGCAGTCAGGGGGAAAAACTGTTTTTT
D gene: TRBD1; clone size: .; V gene: TRBV5-1; J gene: TRBJ2-7; CDR3 protein: CASKTGTDAYEQYF; CDR3 DNA: TGCGCCAGCAAGACCGGGACAGACGCCTACGAGCAGTACTTC
D gene: .; clone size: .; V gene: TRBV28; J gene: TRBJ1-1; CDR3 protein: CASRTGGTEAFF; CDR3 DNA: TGTGCCAGCAGGACCGGGGGCACTGAAGCTTTCTTT
D gene: TRBD1; clone size: .; V gene: TRBV6-6; J gene: TRBJ2-1; CDR3 protein: CASSVGQGRFF; CDR3 DNA: TGTGCCAGCAGTGTTGGACAGGGACGGTTCTTC
D gene: .; clone size: .; V gene: TRBV10-2; J gene: TRBJ1-5; CDR3 protein: CASRGQGDQPQHF; CDR3 DNA: TGCGCCAGCAGAGGGCAGGGCGATCAGCCCCAGCATTTT
D gene: TRBD2; clone size: few; V gene: TRBV4-2; J gene: TRBJ2-3; CDR3 protein: CASSQDPAGGGDTQYF; CDR3 DNA: TGTGCCAGCAGCCAAGATCCAGCGGGAGGGGGAGATACGCAGTATTTT
D gene: TRBD1; clone size: .; V gene: TRBV19; J gene: TRBJ1-2; CDR3 protein: CASSNQDRGNYGYTF; CDR3 DNA: TGTGCCAGTAGTAATCAGGACAGGGGAAACTATGGCTACACCTTC
D gene: .; clone size: .; V gene: TRBV15; J gene: TRBJ2-7; CDR3 protein: CATSRDYGAGRSSEQYF; CDR3 DNA: TGTGCCACCAGCAGAGATTATGGGGCTGGACGGTCCTCCGAGCAGTACTTC
D gene: .; clone size: few; V gene: TRBV6-5; J gene: TRBJ1-1; CDR3 protein: CASSYQQGWFRIF; CDR3 DNA: TGTGCCAGCAGTTACCAACAGGGTTGGTTTAGGATCTTT
D gene: .; clone size: .; V gene: TRBV20-1; J gene: TRBJ1-1; CDR3 protein: CSAKTDTEAFF; CDR3 DNA: TGCAGTGCCAAGACAGACACTGAAGCTTTCTTT
D gene: TRBD1; clone size: .; V gene: TRBV28; J gene: TRBJ1-2; CDR3 protein: CASGTGPYGYTF; CDR3 DNA: TGTGCCAGCGGGACAGGTCCTTATGGCTACACCTTC
D gene: .; clone size: .; V gene: TRBV7-6; J gene: TRBJ1-5; CDR3 protein: CASSLDGSQPQHF; CDR3 DNA: TGTGCCAGCAGCTTAGACGGGTCTCAGCCCCAGCATTTT
D gene: .; clone size: .; V gene: TRBV7-8; J gene: TRBJ1-5; CDR3 protein: CASSLGAPMVQPQHF; CDR3 DNA: TGTGCCAGCAGCTTGGGGGCCCCTATGGTTCAGCCCCAGCATTTT
D gene: .; clone size: medium-sized; V gene: TRBV4-1; J gene: TRBJ1-4; CDR3 protein: CASSHTRGTEKLFF; CDR3 DNA: TGCGCCAGCAGCCACACGCGGGGGACCGAAAAACTGTTTTTT
D gene: TRBD1; clone size: .; V gene: TRBV4-2; J gene: TRBJ1-1; CDR3 protein: CASSQDPGTGGMNTEAFF; CDR3 DNA: TGTGCCAGCAGCCAAGATCCCGGGACAGGGGGCATGAACACTGAAGCTTTCTTT
D gene: .; clone size: few; V gene: TRBV30; J gene: TRBJ2-4; CDR3 protein: CAWRSLAKNIQYF; CDR3 DNA: TGTGCCTGGAGGAGCTTAGCCAAAAACATTCAGTACTTC
D gene: .; clone size: .; V gene: TRBV19; J gene: TRBJ1-3; CDR3 protein: CASTLGGSGNTIYF; CDR3 DNA: TGTGCCAGTACCCTCGGAGGGTCTGGAAACACCATATATTTT
D gene: .; clone size: .; V gene: TRBV9; J gene: TRBJ2-1; CDR3 protein: CASSVGANGNEQFF; CDR3 DNA: TGTGCCAGCAGCGTAGGGGCGAATGGGAATGAGCAGTTCTTC
D gene: .; clone size: .; V gene: TRBV10-3; J gene: TRBJ2-3; CDR3 protein: CAINPGMADTQYF; CDR3 DNA: TGTGCCATCAACCCAGGGATGGCAGATACGCAGTATTTT
D gene: .; clone size: .; V gene: TRBV4-1; J gene: TRBJ2-5; CDR3 protein: CASSQGTRENSQGFQETQYF; CDR3 DNA: TGCGCCAGCAGCCAAGGGACCAGGGAAAATTCACAGGGCTTCCAAGAGACCCAGTACTTC
D gene: TRBD1; clone size: .; V gene: TRBV10-3; J gene: TRBJ2-7; CDR3 protein: CAINPQGGEQYF; CDR3 DNA: TGTGCCATCAACCCACAGGGGGGCGAGCAGTACTTC
D gene: TRBD1; clone size: .; V gene: TRBV5-1; J gene: TRBJ2-3; CDR3 protein: CASSLAGTGKDTQYF; CDR3 DNA: TGCGCCAGCAGCTTGGCAGGGACAGGGAAAGATACGCAGTATTTT
D gene: .; clone size: few; V gene: TRBV6-6; J gene: TRBJ2-2; CDR3 protein: CASSYSEGFGELFF; CDR3 DNA: TGTGCCAGCAGTTACTCGGAGGGGTTCGGGGAGCTGTTTTTT